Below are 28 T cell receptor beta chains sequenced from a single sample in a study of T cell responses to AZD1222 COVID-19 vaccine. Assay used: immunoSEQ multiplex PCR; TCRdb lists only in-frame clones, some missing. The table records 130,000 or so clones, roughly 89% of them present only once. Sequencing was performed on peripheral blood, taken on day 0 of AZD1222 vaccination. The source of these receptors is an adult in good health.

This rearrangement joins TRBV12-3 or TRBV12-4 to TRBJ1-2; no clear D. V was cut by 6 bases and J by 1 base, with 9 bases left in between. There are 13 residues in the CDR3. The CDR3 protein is CASSLRINYGYTF. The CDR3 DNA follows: TGTGCCAGCAGCCTACGAATTAACTATGGCTACACCTTC.

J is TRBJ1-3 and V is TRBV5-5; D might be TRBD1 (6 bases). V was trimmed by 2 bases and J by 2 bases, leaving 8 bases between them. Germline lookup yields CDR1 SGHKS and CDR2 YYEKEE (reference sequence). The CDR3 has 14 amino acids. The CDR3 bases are TGTGCCAGCAGCTTCGGACAGACTGGAAACACCATATATTTT. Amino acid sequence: CASSFGQTGNTIYF. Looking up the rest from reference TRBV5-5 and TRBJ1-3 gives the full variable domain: DAGVTQSPTHLIKTRGQQVTLRCSPISGHKSVSWYQQVLGQGPQFIFQYYEKEERGRGNFPDRFSARQFPNYSSELNVNALLLGDSALYLCASSFGQTGNTIYFGEGSWLTVV.

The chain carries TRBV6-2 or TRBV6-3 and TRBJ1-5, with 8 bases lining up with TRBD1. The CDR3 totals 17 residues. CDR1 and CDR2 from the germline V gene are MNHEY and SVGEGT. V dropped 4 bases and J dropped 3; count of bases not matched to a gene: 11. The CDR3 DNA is TGTGCCAGCAGTTTCCTTCGACTGACAGGGGACAATCAGCCCCAGCATTTT. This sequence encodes CASSFLRLTGDNQPQHF.

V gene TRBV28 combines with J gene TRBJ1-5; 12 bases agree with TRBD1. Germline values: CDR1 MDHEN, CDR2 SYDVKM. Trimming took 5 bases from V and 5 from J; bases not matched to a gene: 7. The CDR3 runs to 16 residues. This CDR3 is CASSPTGTGGYQPQHF. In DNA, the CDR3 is TGTGCCAGCAGTCCCACCGGGACAGGGGGCTATCAGCCCCAGCATTTT.

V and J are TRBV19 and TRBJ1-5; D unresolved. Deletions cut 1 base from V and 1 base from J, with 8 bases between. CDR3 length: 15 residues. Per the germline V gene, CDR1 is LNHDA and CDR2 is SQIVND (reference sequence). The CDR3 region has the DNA TGTGCCAGTAGTATAGTGGTAGCGAGCAATCAGCCCCAGCATTTT. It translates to CASSIVVASNQPQHF.

CDR3 loop: CASSLSRADTEAFF. The CDR3 DNA reads TGTGCCAGCAGCTTATCCAGGGCCGACACTGAAGCTTTCTTT. The J gene is TRBJ1-1, the V gene TRBV7-9; possible D gene TRBD1, 5 bases. Germline V gene data show CDR1 as SEHNR and CDR2 as FQNEAQ (reference sequence). With 2 bases removed from V and 3 bases from J, the gap between germline ends came to 10 bases. CDR3 length: 14 residues.

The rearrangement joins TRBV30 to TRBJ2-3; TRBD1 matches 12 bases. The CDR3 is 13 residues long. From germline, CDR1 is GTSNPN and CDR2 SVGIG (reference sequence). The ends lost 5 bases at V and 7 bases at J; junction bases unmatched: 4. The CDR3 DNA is TGTGCCTGGGGGACAGGGGGCTCCTATACGCAGTATTTT. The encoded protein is CAWGTGGSYTQYF.

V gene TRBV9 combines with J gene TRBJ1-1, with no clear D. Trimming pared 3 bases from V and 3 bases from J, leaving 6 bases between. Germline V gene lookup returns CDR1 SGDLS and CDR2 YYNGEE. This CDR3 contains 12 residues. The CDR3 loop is CASSGDDTEAFF. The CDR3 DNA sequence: TGTGCCAGCAGCGGGGATGACACTGAAGCTTTCTTT.

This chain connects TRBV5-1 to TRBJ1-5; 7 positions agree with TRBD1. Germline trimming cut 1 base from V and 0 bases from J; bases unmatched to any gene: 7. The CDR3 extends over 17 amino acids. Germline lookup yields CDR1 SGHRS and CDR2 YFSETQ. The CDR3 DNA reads TGCGCCAGCAGCTTGTACCCAGGGGGAATTAGCAATCAGCCCCAGCATTTT. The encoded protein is CASSLYPGGISNQPQHF.

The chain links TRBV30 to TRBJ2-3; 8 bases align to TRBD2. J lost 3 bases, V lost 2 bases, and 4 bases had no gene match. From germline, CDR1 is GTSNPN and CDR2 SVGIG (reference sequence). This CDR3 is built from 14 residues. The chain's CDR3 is CAWSYPGGTDTQYF. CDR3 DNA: TGTGCCTGGAGTTACCCGGGGGGGACAGATACGCAGTATTTT.

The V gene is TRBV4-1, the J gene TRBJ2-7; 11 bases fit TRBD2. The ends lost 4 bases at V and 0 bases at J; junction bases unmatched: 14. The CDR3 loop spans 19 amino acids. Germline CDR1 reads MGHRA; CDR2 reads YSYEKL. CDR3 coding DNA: TGCGCCAGCAGCCCTCTCGGAACTAGCGGGGGTTCCGACTCCTACGAGCAGTACTTC. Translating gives CASSPLGTSGGSDSYEQYF.

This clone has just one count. CDR3 sequence: CASSVEIGEQFF. The CDR3 nucleotides are TGTGCCAGCAGCGTAGAGATCGGTGAGCAGTTCTTC. The chain links TRBV9 to TRBJ2-1; no firm D call. CDR3 size: 12 residues. The germline V gene has CDR1 SGDLS and CDR2 YYNGEE. Between the trimmed V and J ends, which lost 0 bases and 9 bases, there was a span of 7 bases. Looking up the rest from reference TRBV9 and TRBJ2-1 gives the full variable domain: DSGVTQTPKHLITATGQRVTLRCSPRSGDLSVYWYQQSLDQGLQFLIQYYNGEERAKGNILERFSAQQFPDLHSELNLSSLELGDSALYFCASSVEIGEQFFGPGTRLTVL.

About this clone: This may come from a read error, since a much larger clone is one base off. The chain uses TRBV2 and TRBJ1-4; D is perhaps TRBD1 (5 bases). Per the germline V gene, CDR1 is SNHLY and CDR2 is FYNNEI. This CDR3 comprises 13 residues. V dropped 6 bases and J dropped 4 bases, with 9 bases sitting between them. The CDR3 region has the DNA TGTGCCAGCAGCCGACAGCTTAATGAAAAACTGTTTTTT. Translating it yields CASSRQLNEKLFF.

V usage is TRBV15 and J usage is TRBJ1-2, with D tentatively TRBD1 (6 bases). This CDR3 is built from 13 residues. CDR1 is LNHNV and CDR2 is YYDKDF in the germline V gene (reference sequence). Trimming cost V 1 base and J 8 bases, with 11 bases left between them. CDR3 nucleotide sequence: TGTGCCACCAGCAGAGGCGAGACAGGCGGCTACACCTTC. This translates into CATSRGETGGYTF.

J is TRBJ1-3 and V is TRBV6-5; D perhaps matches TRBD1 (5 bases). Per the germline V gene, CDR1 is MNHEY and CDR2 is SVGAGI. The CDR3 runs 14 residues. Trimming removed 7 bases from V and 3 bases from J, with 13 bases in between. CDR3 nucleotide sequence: TGTGCCAGCATTCCCCAGGGTGGTGGAAACACCATATATTTT. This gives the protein CASIPQGGGNTIYF.

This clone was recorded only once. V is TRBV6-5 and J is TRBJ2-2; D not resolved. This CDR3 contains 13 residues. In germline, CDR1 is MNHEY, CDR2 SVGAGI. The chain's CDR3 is CAVSVPVAGELFF. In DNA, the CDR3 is TGTGCAGTGTCGGTTCCCGTCGCCGGGGAGCTGTTTTTT.

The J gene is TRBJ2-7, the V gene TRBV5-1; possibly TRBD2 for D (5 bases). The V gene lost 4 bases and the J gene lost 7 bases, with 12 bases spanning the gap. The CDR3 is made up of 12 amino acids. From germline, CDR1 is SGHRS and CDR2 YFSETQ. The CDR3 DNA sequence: TGCGCCAGCAGCAAACCCACGGGGGAGCAGTACTTC. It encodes CASSKPTGEQYF.

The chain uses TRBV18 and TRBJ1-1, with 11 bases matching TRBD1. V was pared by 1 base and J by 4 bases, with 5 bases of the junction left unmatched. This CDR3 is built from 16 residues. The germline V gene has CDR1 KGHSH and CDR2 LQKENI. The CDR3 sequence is CASSPQGDRGTTEAFF. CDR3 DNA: TGTGCCAGCTCACCACAAGGGGACAGGGGGACCACTGAAGCTTTCTTT.

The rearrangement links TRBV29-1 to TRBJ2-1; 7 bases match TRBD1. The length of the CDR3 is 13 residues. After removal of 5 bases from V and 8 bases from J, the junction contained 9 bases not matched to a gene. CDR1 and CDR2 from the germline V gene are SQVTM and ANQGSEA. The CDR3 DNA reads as TGCAGCGTTCCCGCAGGGGGTAGGGATGAGCAGTTCTTC. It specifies CSVPAGGRDEQFF.

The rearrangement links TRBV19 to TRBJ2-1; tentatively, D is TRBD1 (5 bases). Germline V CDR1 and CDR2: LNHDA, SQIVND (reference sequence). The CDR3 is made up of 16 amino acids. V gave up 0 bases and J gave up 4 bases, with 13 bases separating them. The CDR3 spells CASSIDGAGSYNEQFF. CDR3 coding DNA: TGTGCCAGTAGTATAGATGGGGCAGGTTCATACAATGAGCAGTTCTTC.

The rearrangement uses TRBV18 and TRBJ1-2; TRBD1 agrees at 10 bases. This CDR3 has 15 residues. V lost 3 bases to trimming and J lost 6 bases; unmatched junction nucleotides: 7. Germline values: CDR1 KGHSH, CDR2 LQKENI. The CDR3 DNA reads TGTGCCAGCTCACCGCGAGACAGGGGGCAGGATGGCTACACCTTC. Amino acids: CASSPRDRGQDGYTF.

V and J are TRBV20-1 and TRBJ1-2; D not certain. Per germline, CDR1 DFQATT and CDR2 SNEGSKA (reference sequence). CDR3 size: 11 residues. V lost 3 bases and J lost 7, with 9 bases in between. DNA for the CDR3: TGCAGTGCTAGGGCGCGAGGTGGCTACACCTTC. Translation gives CSARARGGYTF.

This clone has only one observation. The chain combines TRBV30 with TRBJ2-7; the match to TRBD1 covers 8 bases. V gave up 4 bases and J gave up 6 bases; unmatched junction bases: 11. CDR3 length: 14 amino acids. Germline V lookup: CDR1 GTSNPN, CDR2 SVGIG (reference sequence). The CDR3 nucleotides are TGTGCCTGGACCCACCGGGACAGGCTGAGCGAGCAGTACTTC. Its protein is CAWTHRDRLSEQYF.

The CDR3 loop reads CASISPDRAYGYTF. The CDR3 bases are TGTGCCAGCATCAGTCCCGACAGGGCCTATGGCTACACCTTC. The chain couples TRBV7-6 to TRBJ1-2; 7 nucleotides match TRBD1. Germline CDR1 reads SGHVS; CDR2 reads FNYEAQ. This CDR3 comprises 14 residues. The J segment lost 4 bases and the V segment lost 7 bases, leaving 9 bases of the junction unmatched.

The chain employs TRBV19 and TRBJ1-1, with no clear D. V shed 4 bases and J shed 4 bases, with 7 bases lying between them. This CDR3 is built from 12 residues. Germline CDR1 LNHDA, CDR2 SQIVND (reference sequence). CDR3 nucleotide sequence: TGTGCCAGTAGTAGGGGAGGCACTGAAGCTTTCTTT. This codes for CASSRGGTEAFF. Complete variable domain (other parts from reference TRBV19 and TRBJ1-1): DGGITQSPKYLFRKEGQNVTLSCEQNLNHDAMYWYRQDPGQGLRLIYYSQIVNDFQKGDIAEGYSVSREKKESFPLTVTSAQKNPTAFYLCASSRGGTEAFFGQGTRLTVV.

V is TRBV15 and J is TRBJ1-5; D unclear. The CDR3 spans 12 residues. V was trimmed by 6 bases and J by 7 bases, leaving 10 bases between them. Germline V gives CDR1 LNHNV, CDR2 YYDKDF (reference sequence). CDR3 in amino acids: CATSPTGQPQHF. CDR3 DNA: TGTGCCACCAGTCCTACTGGCCAGCCCCAGCATTTT. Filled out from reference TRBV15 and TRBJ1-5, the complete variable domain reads DAMVIQNPRYQVTQFGKPVTLSCSQTLNHNVMYWYQQKSSQAPKLLFHYYDKDFNNEADTPDNFQSRRPNTSFCFLDIRSPGLGDTAMYLCATSPTGQPQHFGDGTRLSIL.

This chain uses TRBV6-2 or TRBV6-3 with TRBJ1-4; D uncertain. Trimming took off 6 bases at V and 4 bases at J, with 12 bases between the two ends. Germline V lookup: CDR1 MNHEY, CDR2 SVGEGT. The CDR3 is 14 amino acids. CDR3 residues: CASSIDGYNEKLFF. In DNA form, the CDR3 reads TGTGCCAGCAGCATTGACGGATATAATGAAAAACTGTTTTTT.

CDR3 DNA: TGTGCCATGGGGGACAGGGAGGCTCGAAACACCATATATTTT. Encoded protein: CAMGDREARNTIYF. This chain connects TRBV6-5 to TRBJ1-3; TRBD1 aligns across 9 bases. The V segment lost 10 bases and the J segment 5 bases; nucleotides outside the gene matches: 9. Germline CDR1 MNHEY, CDR2 SVGAGI. This CDR3 comprises 14 residues.